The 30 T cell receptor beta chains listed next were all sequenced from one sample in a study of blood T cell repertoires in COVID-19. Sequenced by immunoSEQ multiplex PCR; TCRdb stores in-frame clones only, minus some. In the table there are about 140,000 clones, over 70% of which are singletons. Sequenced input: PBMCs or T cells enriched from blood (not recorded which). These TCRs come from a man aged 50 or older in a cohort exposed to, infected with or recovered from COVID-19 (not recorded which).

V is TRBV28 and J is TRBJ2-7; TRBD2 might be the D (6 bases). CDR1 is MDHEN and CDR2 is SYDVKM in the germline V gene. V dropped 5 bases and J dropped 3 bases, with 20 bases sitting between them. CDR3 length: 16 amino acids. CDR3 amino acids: CASSPPRGYGDYEQYF. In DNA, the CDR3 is TGTGCCAGCAGTCCCCCCCGGGGGTATGGAGACTACGAGCAGTACTTC.

Here the CDR3 reads CATRRGTGGSGQHF. The CDR3 region has the DNA TGTGCCACCAGGCGGGGGACAGGGGGATCGGGCCAGCATTTT. The V gene is TRBV2, the J gene TRBJ1-5; 11 positions agree with TRBD1. The V and J ends lost 10 bases and 12 bases, in that order; junction bases with no gene match: 14. The germline gives CDR1 SNHLY, CDR2 FYNNEI. The CDR3 is made up of 14 amino acids.

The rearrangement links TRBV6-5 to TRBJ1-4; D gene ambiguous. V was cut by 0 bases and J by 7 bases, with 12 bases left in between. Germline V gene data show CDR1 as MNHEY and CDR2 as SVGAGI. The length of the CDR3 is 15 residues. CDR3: CASSYSPGRGEKLFF. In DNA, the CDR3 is TGTGCCAGCAGTTACTCGCCAGGCCGTGGTGAAAAACTGTTTTTT.

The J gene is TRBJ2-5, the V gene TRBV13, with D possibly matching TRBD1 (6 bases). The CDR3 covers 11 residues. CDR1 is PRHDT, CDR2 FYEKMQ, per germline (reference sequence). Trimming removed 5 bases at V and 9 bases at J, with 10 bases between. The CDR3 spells CASSNTGPQYF. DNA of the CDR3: TGTGCCAGCAGCAACACAGGGCCCCAGTACTTC.

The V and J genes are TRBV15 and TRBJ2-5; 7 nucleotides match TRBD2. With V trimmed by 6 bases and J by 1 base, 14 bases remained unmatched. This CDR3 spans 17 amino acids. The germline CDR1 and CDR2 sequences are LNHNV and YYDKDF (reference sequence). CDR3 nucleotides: TGTGCCACCAGTACCGACTGGGCTAGCGGAGCCCAAGAGACCCAGTACTTC. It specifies CATSTDWASGAQETQYF.

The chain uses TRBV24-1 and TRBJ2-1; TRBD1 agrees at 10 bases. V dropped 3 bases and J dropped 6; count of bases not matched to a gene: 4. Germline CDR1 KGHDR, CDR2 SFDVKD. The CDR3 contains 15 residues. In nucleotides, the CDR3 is TGTGCCACCAGTGATGATTGGGACAGGGGCAATGAGCAGTTCTTC. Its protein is CATSDDWDRGNEQFF.

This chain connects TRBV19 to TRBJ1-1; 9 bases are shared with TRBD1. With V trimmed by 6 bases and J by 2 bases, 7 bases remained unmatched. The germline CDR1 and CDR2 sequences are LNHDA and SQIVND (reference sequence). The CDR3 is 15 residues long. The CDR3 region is CASSHTGGYNTEAFF. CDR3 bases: TGTGCCAGTAGCCATACAGGGGGCTACAACACTGAAGCTTTCTTT.

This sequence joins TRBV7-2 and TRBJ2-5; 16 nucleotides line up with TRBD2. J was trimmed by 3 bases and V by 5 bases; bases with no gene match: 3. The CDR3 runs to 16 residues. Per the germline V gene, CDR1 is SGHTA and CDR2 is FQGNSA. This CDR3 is CASSPGTSGREETQYF. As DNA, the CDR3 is TGTGCCAGCAGCCCCGGGACTAGCGGGAGGGAAGAGACCCAGTACTTC.

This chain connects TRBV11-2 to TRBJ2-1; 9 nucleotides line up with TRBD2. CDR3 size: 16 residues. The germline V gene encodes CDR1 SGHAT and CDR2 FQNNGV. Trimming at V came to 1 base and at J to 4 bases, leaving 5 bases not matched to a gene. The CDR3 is CASSLVVAGEYNEQFF. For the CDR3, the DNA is TGTGCCAGCAGCTTAGTGGTAGCGGGGGAGTACAATGAGCAGTTCTTC.

The CDR3 bases are TGTGCCAGCAGCGTCGCCAGGGGGCCGAACACCGGGGAGCTGTTTTTT. Translation: CASSVARGPNTGELFF. The rearrangement joins TRBV9 to TRBJ2-2; 8 nucleotides agree with TRBD1. Per the germline V gene, CDR1 is SGDLS and CDR2 is YYNGEE. Trimming cost V 2 bases and J 0 bases; bases outside gene matches: 3. The CDR3 spans 16 residues.

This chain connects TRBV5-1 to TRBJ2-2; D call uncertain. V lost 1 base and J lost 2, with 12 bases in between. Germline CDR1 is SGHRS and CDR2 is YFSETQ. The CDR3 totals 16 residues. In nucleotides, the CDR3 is TGCGCCAGCAGCTTGCAGACACCCGATAACACCGGGGAGCTGTTTTTT. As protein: CASSLQTPDNTGELFF.

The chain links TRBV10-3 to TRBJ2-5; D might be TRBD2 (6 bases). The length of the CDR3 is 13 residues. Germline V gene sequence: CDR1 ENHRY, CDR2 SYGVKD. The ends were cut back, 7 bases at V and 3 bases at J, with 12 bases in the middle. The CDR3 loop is CAIKGIAEETQYF. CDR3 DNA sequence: TGTGCCATCAAGGGAATAGCGGAAGAGACCCAGTACTTC.

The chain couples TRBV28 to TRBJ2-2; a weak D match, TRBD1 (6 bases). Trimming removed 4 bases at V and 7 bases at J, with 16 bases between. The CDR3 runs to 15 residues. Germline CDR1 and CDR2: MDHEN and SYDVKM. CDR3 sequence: CASSSSPGEVGELFF. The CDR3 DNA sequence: TGTGCCAGCAGTTCCAGTCCAGGGGAAGTCGGGGAGCTGTTTTTT.

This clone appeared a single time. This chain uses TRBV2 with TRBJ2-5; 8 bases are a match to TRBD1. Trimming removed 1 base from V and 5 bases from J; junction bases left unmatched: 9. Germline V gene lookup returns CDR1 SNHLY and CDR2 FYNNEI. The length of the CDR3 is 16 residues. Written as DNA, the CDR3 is TGTGCCAGCAGTGAAGGGTCTGGGACAGGCGTGGAGACCCAGTACTTC. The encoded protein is CASSEGSGTGVETQYF.

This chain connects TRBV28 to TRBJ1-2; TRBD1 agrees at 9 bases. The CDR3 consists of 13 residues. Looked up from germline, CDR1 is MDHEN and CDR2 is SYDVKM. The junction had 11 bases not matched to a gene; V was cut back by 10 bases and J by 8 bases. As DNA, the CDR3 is TGTGCCACAACTCACAGGGGGCAAAGAGGCTACACCTTC. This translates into CATTHRGQRGYTF.

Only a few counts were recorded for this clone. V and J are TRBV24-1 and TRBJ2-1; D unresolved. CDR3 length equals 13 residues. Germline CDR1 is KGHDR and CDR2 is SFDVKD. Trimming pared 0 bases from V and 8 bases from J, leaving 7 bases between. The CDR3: CATSDLQQDEQFF. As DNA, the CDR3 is TGTGCCACCAGTGATTTGCAACAAGATGAGCAGTTCTTC.

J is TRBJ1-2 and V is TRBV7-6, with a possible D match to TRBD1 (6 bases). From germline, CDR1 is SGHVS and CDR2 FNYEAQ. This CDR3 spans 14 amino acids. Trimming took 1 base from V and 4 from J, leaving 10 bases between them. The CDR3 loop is CASSLGTDLYGYTF. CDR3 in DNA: TGTGCCAGCAGCTTAGGGACAGATCTCTATGGCTACACCTTC. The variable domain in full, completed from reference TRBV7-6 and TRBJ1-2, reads GAGVSQSPRYKVTKRGQDVALRCDPISGHVSLYWYRQALGQGPEFLTYFNYEAQQDKSGLPNDRFSAERPEGSISTLTIQRTEQRDSAMYRCASSLGTDLYGYTFGSGTRLTVV.

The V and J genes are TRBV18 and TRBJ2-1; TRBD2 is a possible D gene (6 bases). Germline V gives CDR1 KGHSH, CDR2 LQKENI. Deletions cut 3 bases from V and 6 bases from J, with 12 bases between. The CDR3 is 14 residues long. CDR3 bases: TGTGCCAGCTCACCGGCCTCGGGGGTCAATGAGCAGTTCTTC. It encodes CASSPASGVNEQFF.

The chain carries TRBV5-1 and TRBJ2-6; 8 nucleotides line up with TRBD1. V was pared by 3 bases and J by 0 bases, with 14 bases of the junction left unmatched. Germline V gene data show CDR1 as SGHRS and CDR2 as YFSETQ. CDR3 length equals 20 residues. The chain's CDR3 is CASSSLRPRDRTSGANVLTF. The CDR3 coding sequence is TGCGCCAGCAGCTCACTTAGGCCCCGGGACAGGACCTCTGGGGCCAACGTCCTGACTTTC. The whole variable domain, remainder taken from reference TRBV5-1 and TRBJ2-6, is KAGVTQTPRYLIKTRGQQVTLSCSPISGHRSVSWYQQTPGQGLQFLFEYFSETQRNKGNFPGRFSGRQFSNSRSEMNVSTLELGDSALYLCASSSLRPRDRTSGANVLTFGAGSRLTVL.

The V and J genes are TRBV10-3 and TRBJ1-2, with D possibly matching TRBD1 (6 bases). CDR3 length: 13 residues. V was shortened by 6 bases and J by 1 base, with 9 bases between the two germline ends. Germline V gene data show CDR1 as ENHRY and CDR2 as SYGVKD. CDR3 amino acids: CAISVDSNYGYTF. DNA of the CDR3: TGTGCCATCAGCGTGGACAGTAACTATGGCTACACCTTC.

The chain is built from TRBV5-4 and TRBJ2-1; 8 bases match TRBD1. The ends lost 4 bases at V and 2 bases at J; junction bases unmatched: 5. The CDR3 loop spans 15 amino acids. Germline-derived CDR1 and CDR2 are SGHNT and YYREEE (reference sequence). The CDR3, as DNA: TGTGCCAGCAGCCCCGGGACAGGAACCTACAATGAGCAGTTCTTC. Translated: CASSPGTGTYNEQFF.

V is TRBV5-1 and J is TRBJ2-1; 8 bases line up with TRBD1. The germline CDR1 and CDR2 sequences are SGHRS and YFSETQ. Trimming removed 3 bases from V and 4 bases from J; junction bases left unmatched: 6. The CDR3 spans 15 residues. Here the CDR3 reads CASSSDRELYNEQFF. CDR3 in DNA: TGCGCCAGCAGCTCGGACAGGGAACTTTACAATGAGCAGTTCTTC.

This chain's CDR3 is CATSAVGLARNEQFF. The DNA for the CDR3 is TGTGCCACCAGTGCAGTGGGACTCGCCAGAAATGAGCAGTTCTTC. The gene calls are TRBV24-1 and TRBJ2-1; tentatively, D is TRBD2 (6 bases). Germline CDR1 KGHDR, CDR2 SFDVKD. V lost 5 bases to trimming and J lost 7 bases, with 17 bases between them. The length of the CDR3 is 15 residues.

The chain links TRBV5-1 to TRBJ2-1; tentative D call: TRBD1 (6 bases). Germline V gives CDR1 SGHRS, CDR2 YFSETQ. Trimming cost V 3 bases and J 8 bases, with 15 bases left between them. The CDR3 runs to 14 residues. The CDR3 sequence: CASSSGTGSDEQFF. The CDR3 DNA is TGCGCCAGCAGCTCCGGTACAGGGTCTGATGAGCAGTTCTTC. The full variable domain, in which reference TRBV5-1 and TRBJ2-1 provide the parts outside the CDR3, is KAGVTQTPRYLIKTRGQQVTLSCSPISGHRSVSWYQQTPGQGLQFLFEYFSETQRNKGNFPGRFSGRQFSNSRSEMNVSTLELGDSALYLCASSSGTGSDEQFFGPGTRLTVL.

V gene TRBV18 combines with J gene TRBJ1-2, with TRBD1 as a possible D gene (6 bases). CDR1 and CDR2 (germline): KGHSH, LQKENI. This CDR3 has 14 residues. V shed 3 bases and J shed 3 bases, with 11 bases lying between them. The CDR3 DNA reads TGTGCCAGCTCACCCGGACAGATGTACTATGGCTACACCTTC. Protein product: CASSPGQMYYGYTF.

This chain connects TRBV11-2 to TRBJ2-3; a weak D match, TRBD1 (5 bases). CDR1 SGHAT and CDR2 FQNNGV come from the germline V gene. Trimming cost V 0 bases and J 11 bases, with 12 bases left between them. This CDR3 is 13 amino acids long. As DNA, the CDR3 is TGTGCCAGCAGCTTAGATATAAACCAGGGGCAGTATTTT. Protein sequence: CASSLDINQGQYF. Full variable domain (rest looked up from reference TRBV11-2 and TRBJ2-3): EAGVAQSPRYKIIEKRQSVAFWCNPISGHATLYWYQQILGQGPKLLIQFQNNGVVDDSQLPKDRFSAERLKGVDSTLKIQPAKLEDSAVYLCASSLDINQGQYFGPGTRLTVL.

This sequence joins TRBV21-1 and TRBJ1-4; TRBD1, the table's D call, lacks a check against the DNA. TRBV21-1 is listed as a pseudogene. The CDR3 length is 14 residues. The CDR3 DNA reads TGTGCCAGCAGCAAAGGCGGAGTCAGGGGAAAACTGTTTTTT. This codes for CASSKGGVRGKLFF.

The DNA of the CDR3 is TGTGCCAGCAGCTTAGATGGGGTAGGGGGTAACTCGCAGTTCTTC. Its translation is CASSLDGVGGNSQFF. The J gene is TRBJ2-1, the V gene TRBV11-2, with D maybe TRBD1 (6 bases). The CDR3 is 15 amino acids. Trimming took 0 bases from V and 12 from J, leaving 18 bases between them. Germline V gives CDR1 SGHAT, CDR2 FQNNGV.

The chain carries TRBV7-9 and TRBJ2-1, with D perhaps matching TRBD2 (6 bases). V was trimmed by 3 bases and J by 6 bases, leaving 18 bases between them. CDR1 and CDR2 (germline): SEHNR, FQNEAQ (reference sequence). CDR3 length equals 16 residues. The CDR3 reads CASSFGLPGSINEQFF. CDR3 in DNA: TGTGCCAGCAGCTTTGGGCTACCCGGGAGTATCAATGAGCAGTTCTTC.

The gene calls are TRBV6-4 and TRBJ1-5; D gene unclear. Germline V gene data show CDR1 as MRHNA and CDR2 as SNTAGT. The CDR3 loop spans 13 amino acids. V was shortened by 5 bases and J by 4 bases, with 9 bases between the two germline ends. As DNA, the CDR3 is TGTGCCAGCAGTCCGCAGGCAAATCAGCCCCAGCATTTT. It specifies CASSPQANQPQHF.